This T cell receptor (beta chain) was found in a study of T-cell reconstitution after alpha-beta-depleted transplantation in children. CDR3 length: 15 amino acids. CDR1 MDHEN and CDR2 SYDVKM come from the germline V gene. Trimming left V 2 bases short and J 4 bases short, with 12 bases between. In this sample, this clonotype turned up many times. Preparation of the TCRbeta library involved a method that used unique molecular identifiers. TCRdb passed the PCR reads through MiXCR, listing each CDR3 protein once. The sample has about 610,000 distinct CDR3 sequences, about 10% seen once. The rearrangement uses TRBV28 and TRBJ2-1; TRBD2 is a possible D gene (5 bases). Sequencing used PBMCs from the stem cell graft donor, obtained from the stem cell graft. The sequence was collected from a human donor who donated a stem cell graft to a child with acute myeloid leukemia. CDR3 sequence reads: CASSLPTAGYNEQFF. CDR3 sequence (DNA): TGTGCCAGCAGTTTACCTACGGCGGGTTACAATGAGCAGTTCTTC.